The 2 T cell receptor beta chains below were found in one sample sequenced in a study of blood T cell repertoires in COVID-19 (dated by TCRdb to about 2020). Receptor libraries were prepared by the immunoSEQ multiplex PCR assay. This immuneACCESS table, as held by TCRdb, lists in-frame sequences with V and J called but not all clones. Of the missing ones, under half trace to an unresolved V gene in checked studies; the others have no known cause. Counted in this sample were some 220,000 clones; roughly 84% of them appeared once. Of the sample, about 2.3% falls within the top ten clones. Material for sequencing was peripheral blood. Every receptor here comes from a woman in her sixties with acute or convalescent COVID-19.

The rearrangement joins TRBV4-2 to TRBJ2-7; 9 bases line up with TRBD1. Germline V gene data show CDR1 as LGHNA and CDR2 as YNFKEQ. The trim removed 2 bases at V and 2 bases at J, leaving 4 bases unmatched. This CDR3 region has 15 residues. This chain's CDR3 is CASSQYGQGTYEQYF. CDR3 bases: TGTGCCAGCAGCCAATACGGACAGGGGACCTACGAGCAGTACTTC.

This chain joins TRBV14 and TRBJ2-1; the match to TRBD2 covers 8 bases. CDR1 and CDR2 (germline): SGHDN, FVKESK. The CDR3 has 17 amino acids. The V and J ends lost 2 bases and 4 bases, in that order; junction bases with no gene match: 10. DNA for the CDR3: TGTGCCAGCAGCCAAACCACCGGGACTAGACCATACAATGAGCAGTTCTTC. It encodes CASSQTTGTRPYNEQFF.